This T cell receptor beta chain was sequenced during a study of cytomegalovirus exposure and HLA in healthy donors. The wider study: An earlier analysis identified 117 million unique TCR beta sequences in some 170 million T cells.

Primers included in the PCR were 60 Vbeta and 13 Jbeta primers. TCRdb keeps only in-frame clones here, not all; method: immunoSEQ multiplex PCR. The data contain 150,000 to 200,000 clones, over 75% of them seen just once; the ten biggest clones take up approximately 4.5%. Study conclusions and caveats: Within a later analysis, the majority of CMV-associated TCR beta chains appeared HLA-restricted. For TCR beta chains, V- and J-gene trimming was later linked to a missense DCLRE1C variant. With DRB1 most and HLA-C fewest, TCR association rates differed between HLA loci in a later analysis.

Concerning this clone: Its target is not known.

V was cut by 2 bases and J by 8 bases, with 17 bases left in between. The CDR3 length is 16 residues. The germline gives CDR1 SGHNT, CDR2 YYREEE (reference sequence). The TCR was taken from a man aged 35 to 55 in good health and CMV-seronegative. The rearrangement joins TRBV5-4 to TRBJ1-6; possible D gene TRBD1, 5 bases. The sequenced sample consisted of PBMCs. Written as DNA, the CDR3 is TGTGCCAGCAGCTTACCGACAGAATTATACGATTCACCCCTCCACTTT. It is translated as CASSLPTELYDSPLHF.